Listed below are T cell receptor beta chains from one sample, sequenced in a study of T cell responses to AZD1222 COVID-19 vaccine. The data were produced by immunoSEQ multiplex PCR, yet TCRdb's version contains in-frame clones alone and is incomplete. Altogether about 73,000 clones are present, roughly 90% being singletons, with the ten largest covering roughly 1.4%. The specimen comprised peripheral blood, sampled 28 days after the second AZD1222 dose. These receptors came from an adult who received the AZD1222 COVID-19 vaccine. Both conserved end residues are part of each CDR3. A D gene is named only where the DNA matches it firmly. Size is omitted from some rows. Given values are once, few, many or a class for expanded clones.

clone_size d_call j_call v_call cdr3_nt cdr3_aa
- - TRBJ1-5 TRBV9 TGTGCCAGCAGCTCCTGGGGTAGCAATCAGCCCCAGCATTTT CASSSWGSNQPQHF
few - TRBJ1-1 TRBV6-1 TGTGCCAGCAGTGAACCGGGGGCAGGTAAAACTGAAGCTTTCTTT CASSEPGAGKTEAFF
- - TRBJ2-2 TRBV7-2 TGTGCCAGCAGCAACGCACCGAACACCGGGGAGCTGTTTTTT CASSNAPNTGELFF
- - TRBJ1-4 TRBV29-1 TGCAGCGTTGAAGATAACTTTATCGGAGAAAAACTGTTTTTT CSVEDNFIGEKLFF
- TRBD1 TRBJ1-3 TRBV6-1 TGTGCCAGCAGTGTCACCCTACAGGGGTCTGGAAACACCATATATTTT CASSVTLQGSGNTIYF
- - TRBJ1-2 TRBV30 TGTGCCTGGCAGGCTACACAGGGAGCTGGCTACACCTTC CAWQATQGAGYTF
- TRBD1 TRBJ1-4 TRBV6-5 TGTGCCAGCAGCCCCAGGGGGAACAATGAAAAACTGTTTTTT CASSPRGNNEKLFF
- - TRBJ2-2 TRBV28 TGTGCCAGTACTGACAGCAACACCGGGGAGCTGTTTTTT CASTDSNTGELFF
- - TRBJ2-1 TRBV5-1 TGCGCCAGCAGCTTCGACTCCCGCTCCTACAATGAGCAGTTCTTC CASSFDSRSYNEQFF
- - TRBJ1-1 TRBV19 TGTGCCAGTAGAGGTGTTGGGTTGGGGGCTGAGAACACTGAAGCTTTCTTT CASRGVGLGAENTEAFF
- - TRBJ1-5 TRBV6-1 TGTGCCAGCAGTGAATCCTGGGAGGGTCAGCCCCAGCATTTT CASSESWEGQPQHF
once - TRBJ1-6 TRBV5-3 TGTGCCAGAAGCCGGGGTGTCCTCTATAATTCACCCCTCCACTTT CARSRGVLYNSPLHF
- TRBD2 TRBJ2-5 TRBV7-9 TGTGCCAGCAGCTTAGGGCGGGGGGTCAGCCAAGAGACCCAGTACTTC CASSLGRGVSQETQYF
- - TRBJ1-4 TRBV5-1 TGCGCCAGCAGTATGGGGTCCTCAACTAATGAAAAACTGTTTTTT CASSMGSSTNEKLFF
once - TRBJ2-4 TRBV6-5 TGTGCCAGCAGTTACTCTGGAGGGGGGAGGAACATTCAGTACTTC CASSYSGGGRNIQYF
- - TRBJ2-3 TRBV28 TGTGCCAGCAGTTCCTATCTTGGGCGAGTTGACACAGATACGCAGTATTTT CASSSYLGRVDTDTQYF
few - TRBJ2-1 TRBV5-4 TGTGCCAGCAGCCGGAGGGGCTTCTCCTACAATGAGCAGTTCTTC CASSRRGFSYNEQFF
- - TRBJ2-7 TRBV7-9 TGTGCCAGCAGCTTACAGTACGAGCAGTACTTC CASSLQYEQYF
- - TRBJ2-1 TRBV7-3 TGTGCCAGCAGCGCCTGGGGGGCCGGGGACTACAATGAGCAGTTCTTC CASSAWGAGDYNEQFF
- TRBD1 TRBJ1-5 TRBV30 TGTGCCTGGGGGCCGGGGACAGGGGGGAATCAGCCCCAGCATTTT CAWGPGTGGNQPQHF
- - TRBJ2-7 TRBV3-1/TRBV3-2 TGTGCCAGCAGCCAGCGGGGGCAGATCTCCTACGAGCAGTACTTC CASSQRGQISYEQYF
- TRBD1 TRBJ2-7 TRBV7-2 TGTGCCAGCAGCCGTCGGGACAGTTCCTACGAGCAGTACTTC CASSRRDSSYEQYF
few - TRBJ1-3 TRBV5-4 TGTGCCAGCAGCTTGCGAGGGTCGGGAAACACCATATATTTT CASSLRGSGNTIYF
few - TRBJ1-4 TRBV28 TGTGCCAGCAGTTTCCCGGGCGGGGGCGAAAAACTGTTTTTT CASSFPGGGEKLFF
- - TRBJ2-1 TRBV9 TGTGCCAGCAGCGCCGGGACGGCGAGGGATGAGCAGTTCTTC CASSAGTARDEQFF
- - TRBJ2-3 TRBV30 TGTGCCTGGAGTACCCCTGGGGATACGCAGTATTTT CAWSTPGDTQYF
- - TRBJ2-2 TRBV4-1 TGCGCCAGCAGCCAGGTCGGACCCGGGGAGCTGTTTTTT CASSQVGPGELFF
- TRBD2 TRBJ2-1 TRBV4-2 TGTGCCAGCAGCCAAGGTTGGACTAGCGGTTACAATGAGCAGTTCTTC CASSQGWTSGYNEQFF
- - TRBJ2-3 TRBV20-1 TGCAGTGCTAGATCAGGAGATACGCAGTATTTT CSARSGDTQYF
- TRBD2 TRBJ2-1 TRBV9 TGTGCCAGCAGCGTAGGCAGGGAGGGAACCTACAATGAGCAGTTCTTC CASSVGREGTYNEQFF
- TRBD1 TRBJ1-2 TRBV30 TGTGCCTGGAGTACCCCAGACAGGGTAGGTGGCTACACCTTC CAWSTPDRVGGYTF
- TRBD2 TRBJ2-3 TRBV6-5 TGTGCCAGCAGTTACTCGACTAGCGGGGGGTCAGATACGCAGTATTTT CASSYSTSGGSDTQYF
- - TRBJ1-5 TRBV10-3 TGTGCCATCAGTCCGGACGATAGCAATCAGCCCCAGCATTTT CAISPDDSNQPQHF
- TRBD1 TRBJ2-5 TRBV6-5 TGTGCCAGCAGTTACGGGACAGGGGGAAGGGAGACCCAGTACTTC CASSYGTGGRETQYF
- - TRBJ2-5 TRBV7-7 TGTGCCAGCAGCTTATTAGGGCCTCTACAAGAGACCCAGTACTTC CASSLLGPLQETQYF
- - TRBJ2-7 TRBV6-5 TGTGCCAGCAGAAACCGGGGGGCCCTCTCCTACGAGCAGTACTTC CASRNRGALSYEQYF
- - TRBJ2-7 TRBV6-4 TGTGCCAGCAGGCCTCCGGACACCCCCTACGAGCAGTACTTC CASRPPDTPYEQYF
- - TRBJ2-3 TRBV7-3 TGTGCCAGCAGCTTAAATCCTAGGGGGGCTAGCACAGATACGCAGTATTTT CASSLNPRGASTDTQYF
- TRBD1 TRBJ2-1 TRBV10-3 TGTGCCATCAGTTCCAGGACAGGGATTACCTACAATGAGCAGTTCTTC CAISSRTGITYNEQFF
- - TRBJ1-2 TRBV20-1 TGCAGTGCGCCAAGTCCCTATGGCTACACCTTC CSAPSPYGYTF
- TRBD2 TRBJ2-1 TRBV6-5 TGTGCCAGCAGTCAACTAGCGGGGGGGTACAATGAGCAGTTCTTC CASSQLAGGYNEQFF
- - TRBJ2-7 TRBV7-8 TGTGCCAGCAGCCCCGGTTACGAGCAGTACTTC CASSPGYEQYF
- - TRBJ2-4 TRBV27 TGTGCCAGCAGTTCGGGCGGATCCAAAAACATTCAGTACTTC CASSSGGSKNIQYF
- - TRBJ2-5 TRBV4-2 TGTGCCAGCAGCCTCGGGGAGACCCAGTACTTC CASSLGETQYF
- - TRBJ2-1 TRBV28 TGTGCCAGCAGTTGGCCGGGTGAGGATGAGCAGTTCTTC CASSWPGEDEQFF
once - TRBJ1-3 TRBV3-1/TRBV3-2 TGTGCCAGCAGCCAAGAGGAGGGGACCCCCTCTGGAAACACCATATATTTT CASSQEEGTPSGNTIYF
- TRBD1 TRBJ2-7 TRBV5-1 TGCGCCAGCAGTTATACGGGACAGTCGTCCTACGAGCAGTACTTC CASSYTGQSSYEQYF
- - TRBJ1-1 TRBV10-3 TGTGCCATCAGTGGAGGAGACACTGAAGCTTTCTTT CAISGGDTEAFF
- TRBD2 TRBJ2-3 TRBV4-1 TGCGCCAGCAGCCGGACTAGCGGGGATACCACAGATACGCAGTATTTT CASSRTSGDTTDTQYF